This T cell receptor beta chain was profiled in a study of neurological immune-mediated disorders. Germline V gene data show CDR1 as WSHSY and CDR2 as SAAADI. The CDR3 loop spans 13 amino acids. Trimming removed 6 bases from V and 7 bases from J; junction bases left unmatched: 5. This clonotype was seen many times. Each CDR3 protein gets one entry after TCRdb re-called the 5' RACE reads with MiXCR. Altogether 87,000 or so distinct CDR3 sequences are present, 3.5% being singletons, with the ten largest covering 6%. The unsorted libraries were generated from a total of 2 million PBMCs, which had been stored in RNAlater at -80 C.

Sequenced input: PBMCs. J is TRBJ1-5 and V is TRBV10-2, with 8 nucleotides matching TRBD1. The clonotype was recovered from a woman between 18 and 29 years old with multiple sclerosis. CDR3 in amino acids: CASRDRVEQPQHF. The CDR3 nucleotides read TGCGCCAGCAGGGACAGGGTTGAGCAGCCCCAGCATTTT.